This TCR beta chain was documented in a study of blood T cell repertoires in COVID-19. The CDR3 sequence is 13 residues long. V lost 2 bases and J 0 bases, leaving 4 bases between the germline ends. Germline V gene sequence: CDR1 SGHAT, CDR2 FQNNGV. Libraries were prepared by immunoSEQ multiplex PCR; TCRdb keeps only in-frame clonotypes and omits some of them. The sample contains 150,000 to 200,000 clones, around 89% of which appear only once. V and J are TRBV11-2 and TRBJ1-1; no firm D call. This TCR came from a man aged 35 to 55 with active or convalescent COVID-19. Sequenced material: peripheral blood. The CDR3 nucleotides are TGTGCCAGCAGCTTACAGGTGAACACTGAAGCTTTCTTT. It specifies CASSLQVNTEAFF.